Below, 25 T cell receptor beta chains from the same sample are listed, as sequenced in a study of blood T cells in healthy people across ages. The second PCR ran roughly 6 to 11 cycles with a sample-barcoded 5' primer and J-beta primers. TCRdb re-analysed the 5' RACE reads in MiXCR, keeping a single row per CDR3 protein. Among a few hundred thousand distinct CDR3 sequences, 25% to 30% were seen once, and the ten largest hold 29%. Sequencing input: blood. The receptors come from a woman in her 70s in good health.

This clonotype was seen many times. The chain links TRBV10-1 to TRBJ2-5; D gene uncertain. V gave up 3 bases and J gave up 2 bases, with 7 bases separating them. The CDR3 has 13 amino acids. Germline V gives CDR1 WNHNN, CDR2 SYGVQD (reference sequence). CDR3 DNA: TGCGCCAGCAGTGATGTGGGACAAGAGACCCAGTACTTC. Encoded protein: CASSDVGQETQYF.

This CDR3 is CASSLGTGGREQFF. CDR3 nucleotides: TGTGCCAGCAGCTTGGGGACGGGGGGACGTGAGCAGTTCTTC. The chain carries TRBV5-6 and TRBJ2-1; 7 bases align to TRBD2. V dropped 0 bases and J dropped 9; count of bases not matched to a gene: 6. CDR1 is SGHDT and CDR2 is YYEEEE in the germline V gene. The CDR3 covers 14 residues.

This clonotype was observed a handful of times. The CDR3 region is CASSYARASDTNTQYF. The CDR3 coding sequence is TGTGCCAGCAGTTACGCCAGAGCCTCGGACACCAATACGCAGTATTTT. The chain joins TRBV6-5 to TRBJ2-3; D is perhaps TRBD1 (5 bases). From germline, CDR1 is MNHEY and CDR2 SVGAGI. Trimming removed 2 bases at V and 7 bases at J, with 19 bases between. The CDR3 totals 16 residues.

About this clonotype itself: One base away lies a much larger clone, so this may be a sequencing read error. V is TRBV20-1 and J is TRBJ2-5, with 7 positions matching TRBD2. Per germline, CDR1 DFQATT and CDR2 SNEGSKA (reference sequence). The CDR3 sequence is 16 residues long. V shed 1 base and J 5 bases; nucleotides not matched to a gene: 13. The CDR3, as DNA: TGCAGTGCTAGAGGCGGGACTACGAAACCAAACGAGACCCAGTACTTC. It translates to CSARGGTTKPNETQYF.

CDR3 in DNA: TGTGCCAGCACCGTACAGGGTCCACGGGAAAAACTGTTTTTT. It is translated as CASTVQGPREKLFF. V is TRBV28 and J is TRBJ1-4; the D gene is possibly TRBD1 (6 bases). In germline, CDR1 is MDHEN, CDR2 SYDVKM. The length of the CDR3 is 14 residues. V lost 7 bases and J 8 bases, leaving 17 bases between the germline ends.

The V gene is TRBV10-1, the J gene TRBJ2-7, with 10 bases fitting TRBD2. V lost 4 bases and J lost 6; bases outside the gene matches: 3. Germline V gene lookup returns CDR1 WNHNN and CDR2 SYGVQD (reference sequence). This CDR3 has 13 residues. The CDR3 reads CASSAGLAIEQYF. The CDR3 nucleotides read TGCGCCAGCAGTGCGGGACTAGCGATCGAGCAGTACTTC.

With respect to this clonotype: A read error may account for a junction end that differs from germline. The chain carries TRBV9 and TRBJ2-6; D is unclear. Germline assignment: CDR1 SGDLS and CDR2 YYNGEE. The CDR3 runs 8 residues. CDR3 nucleotides: TGTGCCAGCAGCGTAGCTTCGTTC. Amino acids: CASSVASF.

Points on this clonotype: Possible read error: a much larger clone is one base away. The gene calls are TRBV5-1 and TRBJ1-4; TRBD1 agrees at 7 bases. The V segment lost 4 bases and the J segment 8 bases; nucleotides outside the gene matches: 11. In germline, CDR1 is SGHRS, CDR2 YFSETQ. The CDR3 runs 15 residues. CDR3 DNA sequence: TGCGCCAGCAGCCCTCGCGACAGGGTAAACGAAAAACTGTTTTTT. Its translation: CASSPRDRVNEKLFF. The whole variable domain, filled in from reference TRBV5-1 and TRBJ1-4, reads KAGVTQTPRYLIKTRGQQVTLSCSPISGHRSVSWYQQTPGQGLQFLFEYFSETQRNKGNFPGRFSGRQFSNSRSEMNVSTLELGDSALYLCASSPRDRVNEKLFFGSGTQLSVL.

The sample holds one count of this clonotype. The chain uses TRBV20-1 and TRBJ2-4; D is possibly TRBD1 or TRBD2 (6 bases each). The CDR3 runs 14 residues. The V end was cut by 0 bases, the J end by 7 bases, with 13 bases between. Per germline, CDR1 DFQATT and CDR2 SNEGSKA (reference sequence). CDR3 DNA sequence: TGCAGTGCTAGAGACGGGAGTCAGGGGAACATTCAGTACTTC. It encodes CSARDGSQGNIQYF.

This clonotype is a singleton in its sample. The rearrangement links TRBV4-2 to TRBJ1-1, with 10 bases lining up with TRBD1. Looked up from germline, CDR1 is LGHNA and CDR2 is YNFKEQ. Trimming cost V 1 base and J 8 bases; bases outside gene matches: 7. This CDR3 is built from 15 residues. Here the CDR3 DNA reads TGTGCCAGCAGCCAAGTAGGACAGGGGGTCGCCGAAGCTTTCTTT. This encodes CASSQVGQGVAEAFF.

This clonotype was recorded a few times. V gene TRBV28 combines with J gene TRBJ1-2, with unresolved D. With 6 bases removed from V and 2 bases from J, the gap between germline ends came to 19 bases. CDR3 size: 16 residues. CDR1 is MDHEN and CDR2 is SYDVKM in the germline V gene. CDR3 region: CASSGAHQNRNYGYTF. The CDR3 DNA sequence: TGTGCCAGCAGCGGAGCCCACCAGAACCGGAACTATGGCTACACCTTC.

The chain recombines TRBV28 with TRBJ2-4; 8 bases are a match to TRBD2. This CDR3 region has 16 residues. The V gene end was trimmed by 5 bases and the J gene end by 9 bases; junction bases not matched to a gene: 15. Germline assignment: CDR1 MDHEN and CDR2 SYDVKM. The CDR3 region is CASSPTRGGFLGIQYF. The CDR3 bases are TGTGCCAGCAGTCCCACCCGGGGGGGTTTTCTTGGCATTCAGTACTTC.

This chain links TRBV7-3 with TRBJ2-3; D is unresolved. Germline CDR1 and CDR2: SGHTA and FQGTGA. The length of the CDR3 is 14 residues. Trimming shortened V by 3 bases and J by 4 bases, and 11 bases separated the two germline ends. CDR3 sequence (DNA): TGTGCCAGCAGCTTTGGCGTGAACGCAGATACGCAGTATTTT. Translation gives CASSFGVNADTQYF.

The chain couples TRBV7-2 to TRBJ2-5; 7 bases fit TRBD2. Matching the DNA end better, TRBJ2-1 makes the J call doubtful. Germline values: CDR1 SGHTA, CDR2 FQGNSA. The CDR3 spans 16 residues. CDR3 nucleotides: TGTGCCAGCAGCTCCTATGGGAGGGCCGGTTACAATGAGCAGTTCTTC. Its translation: CASSSYGRAGYNEQFF.

J is TRBJ2-7 and V is TRBV27; D perhaps matches TRBD2 (6 bases). With 3 bases removed from V and 5 bases from J, the gap between germline ends came to 14 bases. This CDR3 spans 14 amino acids. Germline CDR1 MNHEY, CDR2 SMNVEV (reference sequence). CDR3 coding DNA: TGTGCCAGCAGTTTTCGTGGGAGGAACCACGAGCAGTACTTC. This gives the protein CASSFRGRNHEQYF.

This clonotype was observed many times. The chain has TRBV7-8 and TRBJ2-4, with 8 bases fitting TRBD1. CDR1 SGHVS and CDR2 FQNEAQ come from the germline V gene. This CDR3 region has 16 residues. Trimming cost V 7 bases and J 4 bases; bases outside gene matches: 12. This chain's CDR3 is CASTTGQGSAKNIQYF. CDR3 DNA sequence: TGTGCCAGCACCACCGGACAGGGAAGCGCTAAAAACATTCAGTACTTC.

The gene calls are TRBV20-1 and TRBJ2-3; 12 nucleotides agree with TRBD2. V lost 4 bases, J lost 4 bases, and 3 bases stayed unmatched. Germline V gene lookup returns CDR1 DFQATT and CDR2 SNEGSKA (reference sequence). The CDR3 runs 14 residues. CDR3 sequence (DNA): TGCAGTGCTACACTAGCGGGAGGCCCAGATACGCAGTATTTT. Protein sequence: CSATLAGGPDTQYF.

In this sample, this clonotype turned up many times. CDR3 protein: CASSFRDIGYYEQYF. The DNA of the CDR3 is TGTGCCAGCAGCTTCCGGGACATAGGATACTACGAGCAGTACTTC. This chain connects TRBV12-3 or TRBV12-4 to TRBJ2-7; D is perhaps TRBD1 (6 bases). V lost 6 bases and J lost 3, with 18 bases in between. CDR3 length equals 15 residues.

The chain recombines TRBV7-8 with TRBJ1-5; D uncertain. The CDR3 loop spans 15 amino acids. CDR1 is SGHVS, CDR2 FQNEAQ, per germline. Trimming shortened V by 5 bases and J by 0 bases, and 11 bases separated the two germline ends. The CDR3 DNA reads TGTGCCAGCAGCAGGAACCTGAATAGCAATCAGCCCCAGCATTTT. Translating gives CASSRNLNSNQPQHF.

This clonotype was found a few times. CDR3 region: CASSRQGLYNEQFF. The CDR3 DNA follows: TGTGCCAGCAGCCGACAGGGATTATACAATGAGCAGTTCTTC. The V gene is TRBV6-2 or TRBV6-3, the J gene TRBJ2-1, with 7 bases matching TRBD1. The germline gives CDR1 MNHEY, CDR2 SVGEGT. V shed 6 bases and J 4 bases; nucleotides not matched to a gene: 6. The CDR3 loop spans 14 amino acids.

The rearrangement uses TRBV28 and TRBJ2-2, with D possibly matching TRBD2 (5 bases). Looked up from germline, CDR1 is MDHEN and CDR2 is SYDVKM. V lost 4 bases, J lost 13 bases, and 13 bases lay in between. The CDR3 length is 12 residues. In DNA, the CDR3 is TGTGCCAGCAGTTCCCTTTCGGGGAGGCTGTTTTTT. As protein: CASSSLSGRLFF.

V and J are TRBV20-1 and TRBJ2-2; 7 nucleotides align to TRBD2. V lost 7 bases, J lost 8 bases, and 4 bases stayed unmatched. From germline, CDR1 is DFQATT and CDR2 SNEGSKA (reference sequence). CDR3 length: 11 residues. In DNA form, the CDR3 reads TGCAGTGTCCGGGGAGGGGGGGAGCTGTTTTTT. It codes for CSVRGGGELFF.

CDR3 coding DNA: TGTGCCAGCAGCCCGACACCGACCTTCAATGAGCAGTTCTTC. Encoded protein: CASSPTPTFNEQFF. This rearrangement joins TRBV14 to TRBJ2-1, with no clear D. The V end was cut by 4 bases, the J end by 6 bases, with 13 bases between. Looked up from germline, CDR1 is SGHDN and CDR2 is FVKESK. The CDR3 sequence is 14 residues long.

Concerning this clonotype itself: A single base separates this from a much larger clone, so it may be a read error. This chain links TRBV29-1 with TRBJ2-7; D is perhaps TRBD1 or TRBD2 (5 bases each). The CDR3 extends over 14 amino acids. V lost 7 bases to trimming and J lost 3 bases, with 19 bases between them. CDR1 SQVTM and CDR2 ANQGSEA come from the germline V gene. The CDR3 loop reads CSAAWDAEDYEQYF. DNA for the CDR3: TGCAGCGCTGCGTGGGACGCCGAGGACTACGAGCAGTACTTC.

The chain carries TRBV5-1 and TRBJ2-1, with 7 bases lining up with TRBD2. Germline V gene lookup returns CDR1 SGHRS and CDR2 YFSETQ. The V gene end was trimmed by 1 base and the J gene end by 1 base; junction bases not matched to a gene: 8. This CDR3 has 17 residues. Here the CDR3 reads CASSLTIAGESYNEQFF. CDR3 bases: TGCGCCAGCAGCTTGACCATAGCGGGTGAGTCCTACAATGAGCAGTTCTTC.